Here is one T cell receptor (beta chain) with its context. This entry belongs to a study of shared clonotypes between healthy human individuals. Deep-level assay runs were performed. Unsorted PBMC DNA was sequenced on ten immunoSEQ deep assay plates. The data were produced by immunoSEQ multiplex PCR, yet TCRdb's version contains in-frame clones alone and is incomplete. The table lists about 460,000 clones, approximately 77% of them singletons. V lost 4 bases to trimming and J lost 6 bases; unmatched junction nucleotides: 6. The CDR3 runs to 15 residues. Germline V gives CDR1 LNHNV, CDR2 YYDKDF (reference sequence).

The V call is TRBV15, the J call TRBJ2-3; TRBD2 matches 11 bases. The TCR was taken from a woman in her thirties or forties in good health. Some clones in this sample may be carry-over from other donors' samples. Input material: PBMCs. CDR3 sequence reads: CATSKRLAGTDTQYF. The DNA of the CDR3 is TGTGCCACCAGCAAAAGACTAGCGGGAACCGATACGCAGTATTTT.